Below, 5 T cell receptor beta chains from the same sample are listed, as sequenced in a study of blood T cell repertoires in COVID-19. Sequencing used immunoSEQ multiplex PCR; TCRdb keeps in-frame clones, though not all of them. The sample contains about 330,000 clones, roughly 86% of which appear only once. Specimen: PBMCs or T cells enriched from blood (not recorded which). These TCRs come from a woman under 40 who had recovered from COVID-19.

This chain uses TRBV11-2 with TRBJ2-3, with 13 bases aligning to TRBD2. Per the germline V gene, CDR1 is SGHAT and CDR2 is FQNNGV. The CDR3 is 16 residues long. V dropped 5 bases and J dropped 5; count of bases not matched to a gene: 7. CDR3 residues: CASSLRTSGGLDTQYF. CDR3 bases: TGTGCCAGCAGCCTGAGGACTAGCGGGGGTCTAGATACGCAGTATTTT.

CDR3 amino acids: CASSQAVTGNTIYF. The CDR3 DNA follows: TGTGCCAGCAGCCAAGCGGTTACTGGAAACACCATATATTTT. The chain joins TRBV3-1 (or the pseudogene TRBV3-2) to TRBJ1-3; D is unresolved. The V end was cut by 1 base, the J end by 2 bases, with 6 bases between. The CDR3 runs 14 residues. CDR1 and CDR2 from the germline V gene are LGHDT and YNNKEL (reference sequence).

J is TRBJ2-1 and V is TRBV7-6, with 11 bases that match TRBD2. The CDR3 runs 19 residues. Germline CDR1 reads SGHVS; CDR2 reads FNYEAQ. V lost 0 bases to trimming and J lost 1 base; unmatched junction nucleotides: 8. The CDR3, as DNA: TGTGCCAGCAGCTTAGCGCGGCTAGCGGGGGGACCATCCTACAATGAGCAGTTCTTC. It is translated as CASSLARLAGGPSYNEQFF.

The gene calls are TRBV5-4 and TRBJ1-1; 10 bases agree with TRBD1. Germline CDR1 is SGHNT and CDR2 is YYREEE (reference sequence). The CDR3 has 15 residues. V shed 2 bases, J shed 6 bases, and the junction held 7 bases outside the gene matches. In DNA, the CDR3 is TGTGCCAGCAGCTTCCTTGGGACAGGGGCGCCTGAAGCTTTCTTT. As protein: CASSFLGTGAPEAFF.

The V gene is TRBV5-1, the J gene TRBJ2-7; no clear D gene. Trimming took off 0 bases at V and 1 base at J, with 11 bases between the two ends. CDR3 length equals 15 residues. CDR1 and CDR2 from the germline V gene are SGHRS and YFSETQ. CDR3 in amino acids: CASSLDHNPSYEQYF. CDR3 DNA: TGCGCCAGCAGCTTGGATCACAATCCATCCTACGAGCAGTACTTC. Combining the CDR3 with reference TRBV5-1 and TRBJ2-7 gives the whole variable domain KAGVTQTPRYLIKTRGQQVTLSCSPISGHRSVSWYQQTPGQGLQFLFEYFSETQRNKGNFPGRFSGRQFSNSRSEMNVSTLELGDSALYLCASSLDHNPSYEQYFGPGTRLTVT.